This TCR beta chain emerged from a study of T-cell memory formation after mild COVID-19. This clonotype has just a few counts. Its antigen remains unknown. This CDR3 spans 14 amino acids. V dropped 2 bases and J dropped 0 bases, with 4 bases sitting between them. Germline-derived CDR1 and CDR2 are MNHEY and SVGEGT. Whole-study results and caveats: Researchers found some responding clones in pre-infection memory, a sign that cross-reactive memory joined.

Constant-segment primers served in 5'RACE that generated TCR alpha and TCR beta cDNA libraries bearing sample barcodes and UMIs. TCRdb reprocessed the 5' RACE reads with MiXCR, giving one entry per CDR3 protein. Of just under 550,000 distinct CDR3 sequences in the sample, about 20% were seen once. What was sequenced was PBMCs or a T cell subset sorted from them (not recorded which). V gene TRBV6-2 or TRBV6-3 combines with J gene TRBJ1-4; D gene unclear. This TCR came from an adult woman who had mild COVID-19 (a few samples of this study predate the infection). Cell type and time point are not known. The CDR3 sequence is CASSYAATNEKLFF. The CDR3 DNA reads as TGTGCCAGCAGTTACGCTGCAACTAATGAAAAACTGTTTTTT.